Listed here are 2 T cell receptor beta chains from one sample, sequenced in a study of T cell responses to AZD1222 COVID-19 vaccine listed by TCRdb under 2021. The time point label on this specimen signifies: about 28 days (+/-7) after the second vaccine dose. Per the publication, the treatment or condition label means: meningococcal conjugate vaccine given as trial control. The protocol used for the library was the immunoSEQ multiplex PCR assay. Imported from immuneACCESS, the table was reduced by TCRdb to in-frame sequences with V and J called. These copies leave out some clones; in studies compared against another copy, an unresolved V gene accounts for under half, and the cause of the remainder is not known. For this sample there are some 40,000 clones; about four fifths appear just once. The ten largest clones represent roughly a fifth of the sample. The specimen comprised peripheral blood, sampled 28 days after the second dose of the MenACWY control vaccine. The receptors stem from an adult who received the MenACWY meningococcal vaccine as a control.

The chain is built from TRBV11-3 and TRBJ2-3; D not certain. Germline loops: CDR1 SGHNT, CDR2 YENEEA. V lost 4 bases, J lost 6 bases, and 14 bases lay in between. This CDR3 region has 14 residues. The CDR3 sequence is CASSSQTGSDTQYF. CDR3 coding DNA: TGTGCCAGCAGCTCCCAAACGGGTAGCGATACGCAGTATTTT. Full variable domain (outside the CDR3, taken from reference TRBV11-3 and TRBJ2-3): EAGVVQSPRYKIIEKKQPVAFWCNPISGHNTLYWYLQNLGQGPELLIRYENEEAVDDSQLPKDRFSAERLKGVDSTLKIQPAELGDSAVYLCASSSQTGSDTQYFGPGTRLTVL.

This sequence joins TRBV15 and TRBJ1-1; D might be TRBD1 (6 bases). Germline V gene sequence: CDR1 LNHNV, CDR2 YYDKDF (reference sequence). With 0 bases removed from V and 4 bases from J, the gap between germline ends came to 12 bases. The CDR3 extends over 15 amino acids. The CDR3 DNA reads TGTGCCACCAGCAGAGATCCCGGGGGCATCACTGAAGCTTTCTTT. Its translation is CATSRDPGGITEAFF. Based on the CDR3 plus reference TRBV15 and TRBJ1-1, the full variable domain is DAMVIQNPRYQVTQFGKPVTLSCSQTLNHNVMYWYQQKSSQAPKLLFHYYDKDFNNEADTPDNFQSRRPNTSFCFLDIRSPGLGDTAMYLCATSRDPGGITEAFFGQGTRLTVV.